Following are 17 T cell receptor beta chains from one sample sequenced in a study of blood T cell repertoires in COVID-19. Some clones are missing from TCRdb's copy, which holds only in-frame ones; the method was immunoSEQ multiplex PCR. The repertoire has some 200,000 clones, roughly 87% of them found once; the top ten carry about 6%. Sequences were obtained from peripheral blood. The receptors were gathered from a woman in her thirties or forties with acute or convalescent COVID-19.

The chain has TRBV7-3 and TRBJ1-3; 11 bases map to TRBD1. Germline V gene data show CDR1 as SGHTA and CDR2 as FQGTGA. This CDR3 has 19 residues. With 1 base clipped from V and 0 bases from J, the junction kept 8 bases outside the gene matches. The chain's CDR3 is CASSLSGTGGLSSGNTIYF. The CDR3 bases are TGTGCCAGCAGCTTAAGCGGGACAGGGGGGTTAAGCTCTGGAAACACCATATATTTT.

The chain joins TRBV2 to TRBJ2-3; 9 nucleotides agree with TRBD1. In germline, CDR1 is SNHLY, CDR2 FYNNEI. J gave up 0 bases and V 5 bases, and 3 bases lay outside the gene matches. The CDR3 is 15 amino acids. The CDR3 DNA is TGTGCCAGCAGTTGGGACAGGGCTAGCACAGATACGCAGTATTTT. Translated, it gives CASSWDRASTDTQYF.

V is TRBV12-3 or TRBV12-4 and J is TRBJ2-5; D perhaps matches TRBD2 (5 bases). The CDR3 length is 13 residues. The V end was cut by 5 bases, the J end by 7 bases, with 14 bases between. DNA for the CDR3: TGTGCCAGCAGTGTAAGAAGCGGTCGGACCCAGTACTTC. This encodes CASSVRSGRTQYF.

This clone was counted once. This chain links TRBV5-3 with TRBJ1-5; maybe TRBD1 (6 bases). TRBV5-3 belongs to the ORF category, with a function that is uncertain. V was cut by 10 bases and J by 3 bases, with 11 bases left in between. The CDR3 length is 12 residues. CDR3 sequence: CASRGPNQPQHF. CDR3 nucleotide sequence: TGTGCCTCGCGGGGGCCCAATCAGCCCCAGCATTTT.

The chain combines TRBV28 with TRBJ2-1; 8 positions match TRBD2. V trimming: 5 bases; J trimming: 9 bases; junction bases outside the gene matches: 12. This CDR3 spans 15 amino acids. CDR1 and CDR2 (germline): MDHEN, SYDVKM. As DNA, the CDR3 is TGTGCCAGCAGTCCTACCTCCGGGACTAGAGGTGAGCAGTTCTTC. Translating it yields CASSPTSGTRGEQFF.

This sequence joins TRBV19 and TRBJ1-5; D is uncertain. Germline V lookup: CDR1 LNHDA, CDR2 SQIVND (reference sequence). The CDR3 is 15 amino acids. V was shortened by 3 bases and J by 3 bases, with 12 bases between the two germline ends. The CDR3 here is CASSILLSSNQPQHF. CDR3 nucleotides: TGTGCCAGTAGTATCCTACTATCTTCCAATCAGCCCCAGCATTTT.

This clone was seen a single time. The chain carries TRBV2 and TRBJ1-2, with D tentatively TRBD1 (6 bases). Trimming shortened V by 1 base and J by 2 bases, and 8 bases separated the two germline ends. The CDR3 totals 14 residues. CDR1 SNHLY and CDR2 FYNNEI come from the germline V gene. Written as DNA, the CDR3 is TGTGCCAGCAGTGAAGATAGGGGGAACTATGGCTACACCTTC. Residues: CASSEDRGNYGYTF.

V usage is TRBV2 and J usage is TRBJ1-2; 8 bases align to TRBD1. CDR1 SNHLY and CDR2 FYNNEI come from the germline V gene. Germline trimming cut 9 bases from V and 3 bases from J; bases unmatched to any gene: 9. The CDR3 runs 14 residues. The CDR3 reads CASKIRGQDYGYTF. The CDR3 coding sequence is TGTGCCAGTAAGATCAGGGGGCAGGACTATGGCTACACCTTC.

The chain has TRBV27 and TRBJ1-1, with D possibly being TRBD1 (6 bases). The CDR3 extends over 16 amino acids. Germline V gives CDR1 MNHEY, CDR2 SMNVEV (reference sequence). Between the trimmed V and J ends, which lost 3 bases and 6 bases, there was a span of 20 bases. This chain's CDR3 is CASSFSSSTGLPEAFF. The CDR3 nucleotides read TGTGCCAGCAGTTTTTCGTCGAGCACAGGGTTACCTGAAGCTTTCTTT.

The V gene is TRBV5-1, the J gene TRBJ2-7, with TRBD1 identical over 9 bases. V was pared by 6 bases and J by 4 bases, with 20 bases of the junction left unmatched. Germline V gene lookup returns CDR1 SGHRS and CDR2 YFSETQ. This CDR3 comprises 18 residues. CDR3 sequence: CASKTGGGTGTFSYEQYF. CDR3 nucleotides: TGCGCCAGCAAAACTGGAGGAGGGACAGGGACTTTTTCTTACGAGCAGTACTTC. Supplemented by reference TRBV5-1 and TRBJ2-7, the full variable domain reads KAGVTQTPRYLIKTRGQQVTLSCSPISGHRSVSWYQQTPGQGLQFLFEYFSETQRNKGNFPGRFSGRQFSNSRSEMNVSTLELGDSALYLCASKTGGGTGTFSYEQYFGPGTRLTVT.

This chain links TRBV28 with TRBJ2-3; 7 nucleotides align to TRBD1. With V trimmed by 5 bases and J by 13 bases, 15 bases remained unmatched. Looked up from germline, CDR1 is MDHEN and CDR2 is SYDVKM. This CDR3 spans 14 amino acids. CDR3 protein: CASSRPKLTGLEYF. The CDR3, as DNA: TGTGCCAGCAGTCGGCCAAAACTGACAGGGCTTGAGTATTTT.

The chain joins TRBV5-1 to TRBJ2-1; 10 bases map to TRBD1. Germline trimming cut 0 bases from V and 7 bases from J; bases unmatched to any gene: 7. The CDR3 sequence is 16 residues long. From germline, CDR1 is SGHRS and CDR2 YFSETQ. The CDR3 nucleotides read TGCGCCAGCAGCTTGGCCGGGACAGGGGTTACGAATGAGCAGTTCTTC. Translation: CASSLAGTGVTNEQFF.

This clone has only a few counts. The V call is TRBV5-6, the J call TRBJ1-3; the D is unclear. V gave up 0 bases and J gave up 14 bases, with 15 bases separating them. The length of the CDR3 is 13 residues. Per the germline V gene, CDR1 is SGHDT and CDR2 is YYEEEE. CDR3 region: CASSLASHGSVYF. The CDR3 bases are TGTGCCAGCAGCTTGGCGTCCCACGGGTCGGTATATTTT.

This clone was counted a single time. The CDR3 DNA follows: TGTGCCAGCAGCCAAGCCGCCTCTACTGGGCTCTCGGAGCAGTTCTTC. Amino acid sequence: CASSQAASTGLSEQFF. The V gene is TRBV14, the J gene TRBJ2-1; D ambiguous. Germline V gene lookup returns CDR1 SGHDN and CDR2 FVKESK. Trimming cost V 1 base and J 10 bases, with 20 bases left between them. The CDR3 has 16 residues.

The rearrangement joins TRBV3-1 (or the pseudogene TRBV3-2) to TRBJ2-1; 8 bases are shared with TRBD2. Looked up from germline, CDR1 is LGHDT and CDR2 is YNNKEL (reference sequence). V shed 2 bases and J 2 bases; nucleotides not matched to a gene: 2. This CDR3 contains 15 residues. CDR3 amino acids: CASSQLLAAYNEQFF. The CDR3 region has the DNA TGTGCCAGCAGCCAATTACTAGCGGCCTACAATGAGCAGTTCTTC.

The chain has TRBV30 and TRBJ1-2; D might be TRBD1 (5 bases). CDR1 is GTSNPN and CDR2 is SVGIG in the germline V gene (reference sequence). V was cut by 2 bases and J by 3 bases, with 13 bases left in between. The CDR3 extends over 14 amino acids. Here the CDR3 DNA reads TGTGCCTGGAGTCATGGTTGGGGGGACTATGGCTACACCTTC. Residues: CAWSHGWGDYGYTF.

V is TRBV7-9 and J is TRBJ2-2; D remains unclear. Trimming took 1 base from V and 6 from J, leaving 12 bases between them. The V gene's germline CDR1 is SEHNR and CDR2 FQNEAQ (reference sequence). This CDR3 contains 15 residues. The CDR3 nucleotides read TGTGCCAGCAGCTTAGAATCGGGTTTAGCCGGGGAGCTGTTTTTT. This sequence encodes CASSLESGLAGELFF.